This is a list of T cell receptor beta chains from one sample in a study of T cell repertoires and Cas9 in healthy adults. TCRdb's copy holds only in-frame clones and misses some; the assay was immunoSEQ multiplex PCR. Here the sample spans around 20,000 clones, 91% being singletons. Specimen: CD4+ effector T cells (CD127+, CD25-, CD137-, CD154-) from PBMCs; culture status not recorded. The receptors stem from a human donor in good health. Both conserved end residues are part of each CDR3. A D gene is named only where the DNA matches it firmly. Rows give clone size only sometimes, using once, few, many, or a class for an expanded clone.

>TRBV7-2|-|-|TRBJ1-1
CASSLIGGLEAFF
TGTGCCAGCAGCTTAATCGGCGGTTTAGAAGCTTTCTTT
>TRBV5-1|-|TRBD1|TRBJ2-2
CASSTGQGNTGELFF
TGCGCCAGCAGCACGGGACAGGGGAACACCGGGGAGCTGTTTTTT
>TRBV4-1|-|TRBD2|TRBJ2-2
CASSPRSGTSGTNTGELFF
TGCGCCAGCAGCCCCCGTTCCGGGACTAGCGGAACGAACACCGGGGAGCTGTTTTTT
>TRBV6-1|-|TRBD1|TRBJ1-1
CASSRQGGNTEAFF
TGTGCCAGCAGTCGACAGGGGGGGAACACTGAAGCTTTCTTT
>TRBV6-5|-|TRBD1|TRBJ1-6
CASRRRDRGRALHF
TGTGCCAGCAGGCGCCGGGACAGGGGGCGAGCCCTCCACTTT
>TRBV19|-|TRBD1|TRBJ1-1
CASSRDRDRQAFF
TGTGCCAGCAGTAGAGACAGGGATCGACAAGCTTTCTTT
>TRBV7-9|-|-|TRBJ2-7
CASSTPFQGHYEQYF
TGTGCCAGCAGCACCCCCTTCCAAGGGCACTACGAGCAGTACTTC
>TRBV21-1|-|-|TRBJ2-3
CASSLKPLTDTQYF
TGTGCCAGCAGCCTCAAGCCCCTCACAGATACGCAGTATTTT
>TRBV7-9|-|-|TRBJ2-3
CASSSYRGATQYF
TGTGCCAGCAGCTCCTATAGGGGGGCTACGCAGTATTTT
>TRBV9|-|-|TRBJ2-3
CASSVGSGTLSTDTQYF
TGTGCCAGCAGCGTGGGCTCCGGGACGCTTAGCACAGATACGCAGTATTTT
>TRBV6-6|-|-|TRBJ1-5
CASGKDSSNQPQHF
TGTGCCAGCGGAAAGGACAGCTCCAATCAGCCCCAGCATTTT
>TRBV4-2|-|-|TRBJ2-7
CASSHATGDYEQYF
TGTGCCAGCAGCCATGCGACGGGGGACTACGAGCAGTACTTC
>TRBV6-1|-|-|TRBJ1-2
CASNLHTNYGYTF
TGTGCCAGCAACCTACATACTAACTATGGCTACACCTTC
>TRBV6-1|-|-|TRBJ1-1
CASSEAQGSRTEAFF
TGTGCCAGCAGTGAAGCTCAGGGTAGTCGGACTGAAGCTTTCTTT
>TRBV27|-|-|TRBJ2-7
CASSVRGLRYEQYF
TGTGCCAGCAGTGTGCGGGGGCTTCGCTACGAGCAGTACTTC
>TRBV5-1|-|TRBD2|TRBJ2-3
CASSPRTSGSTDTQYF
TGCGCCAGCAGCCCAAGGACTAGCGGAAGCACAGATACGCAGTATTTT
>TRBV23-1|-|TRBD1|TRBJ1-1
CASSHPWTGGHADPEAFF
TGCGCCAGCAGTCACCCTTGGACAGGGGGACACGCCGACCCTGAAGCTTTCTTT
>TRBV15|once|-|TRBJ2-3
CATSREGDTQYF
TGTGCCACCAGCAGAGAGGGAGATACGCAGTATTTT
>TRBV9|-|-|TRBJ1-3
CASSPLGISGNTIYF
TGTGCCAGCAGCCCCCTTGGGATCTCTGGAAACACCATATATTTT
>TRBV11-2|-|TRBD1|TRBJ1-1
CASSLLGQGVDTEAFF
TGTGCCAGCAGCTTATTGGGGCAGGGGGTGGACACTGAAGCTTTCTTT
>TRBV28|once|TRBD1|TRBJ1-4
CASRPTGELTNEKLFF
TGTGCCAGCAGACCCACAGGGGAATTAACTAATGAAAAACTGTTTTTT
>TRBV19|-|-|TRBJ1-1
CASSIDQGQTFF
TGTGCCAGTAGTATAGACCAGGGGCAGACTTTCTTT
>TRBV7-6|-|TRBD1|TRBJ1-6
CASSLGDRARDNSPLHF
TGTGCCAGCAGCTTAGGGGACAGGGCCAGGGATAATTCACCCCTCCACTTT
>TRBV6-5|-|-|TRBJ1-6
CASSSGGNSPLHF
TGTGCCAGCAGTTCCGGGGGGAATTCACCCCTCCACTTT
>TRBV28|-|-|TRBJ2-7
CASSLKGPSYEQYF
TGTGCCAGCAGTTTAAAGGGGCCCTCCTACGAGCAGTACTTC
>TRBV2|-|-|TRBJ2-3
CASSESGRRRHTQYF
TGTGCCAGCAGTGAATCGGGGCGGCGTCGACATACGCAGTATTTT
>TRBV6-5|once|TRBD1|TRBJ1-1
CASSLGGEAFF
TGTGCCAGCAGTTTAGGGGGCGAAGCTTTCTTT
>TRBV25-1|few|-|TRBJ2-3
CASSQDELTDTQYF
TGTGCCAGCAGTCAGGACGAGCTCACAGATACGCAGTATTTT
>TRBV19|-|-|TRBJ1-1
CASSTNPWGTEAFF
TGTGCCAGTAGTACAAACCCGTGGGGAACTGAAGCTTTCTTT
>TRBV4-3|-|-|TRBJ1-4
CASSQVPAAEKLFF
TGCGCCAGCAGCCAAGTCCCAGCCGCTGAAAAACTGTTTTTT
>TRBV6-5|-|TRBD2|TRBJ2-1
CASRAWAGGLNEQFF
TGTGCCAGCAGAGCATGGGCGGGGGGACTCAATGAGCAGTTCTTC
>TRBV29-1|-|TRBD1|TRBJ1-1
CSAAWTGDGEAFF
TGCAGCGCCGCTTGGACAGGGGATGGTGAAGCTTTCTTT
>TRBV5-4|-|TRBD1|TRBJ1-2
CASRLDRVSYGYTF
TGTGCCAGCAGACTGGACAGGGTGAGCTATGGCTACACCTTC
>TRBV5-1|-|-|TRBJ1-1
CASSLEEVGTEAFF
TGCGCCAGCAGCTTGGAGGAGGTGGGCACTGAAGCTTTCTTT
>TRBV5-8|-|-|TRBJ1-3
CASSNRTTGNTIYF
TGTGCCAGCAGTAACAGGACCACTGGAAACACCATATATTTT
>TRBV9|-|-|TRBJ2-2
CASSVRQPNTGELFF
TGTGCCAGCAGCGTACGTCAGCCGAACACCGGGGAGCTGTTTTTT
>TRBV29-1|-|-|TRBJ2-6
CSVERDTDSGANVLTF
TGCAGCGTTGAAAGAGACACAGACTCTGGGGCCAACGTCCTGACTTTC
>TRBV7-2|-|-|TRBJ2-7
CASTPLALAGEQYF
TGTGCCAGCACCCCATTGGCGCTCGCGGGGGAGCAGTACTTC